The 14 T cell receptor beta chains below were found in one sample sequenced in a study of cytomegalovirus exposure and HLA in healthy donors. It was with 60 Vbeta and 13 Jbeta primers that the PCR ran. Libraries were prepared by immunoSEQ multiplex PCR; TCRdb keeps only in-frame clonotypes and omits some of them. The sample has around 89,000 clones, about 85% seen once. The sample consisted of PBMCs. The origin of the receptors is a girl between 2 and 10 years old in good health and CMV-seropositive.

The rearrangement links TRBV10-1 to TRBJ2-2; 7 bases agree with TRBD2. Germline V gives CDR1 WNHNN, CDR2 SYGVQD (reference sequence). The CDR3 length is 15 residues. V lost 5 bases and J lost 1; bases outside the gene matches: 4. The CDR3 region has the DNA TGCGCCAGCAGTAGCCAGCGGGAGAACACCGGGGAGCTGTTTTTT. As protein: CASSSQRENTGELFF.

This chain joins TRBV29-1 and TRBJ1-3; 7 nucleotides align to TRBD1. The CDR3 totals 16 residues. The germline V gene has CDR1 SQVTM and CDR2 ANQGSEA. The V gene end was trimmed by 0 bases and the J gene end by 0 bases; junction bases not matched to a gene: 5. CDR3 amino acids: CSVEDLRDSSGNTIYF. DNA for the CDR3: TGCAGCGTTGAAGATCTGAGGGACAGCTCTGGAAACACCATATATTTT.

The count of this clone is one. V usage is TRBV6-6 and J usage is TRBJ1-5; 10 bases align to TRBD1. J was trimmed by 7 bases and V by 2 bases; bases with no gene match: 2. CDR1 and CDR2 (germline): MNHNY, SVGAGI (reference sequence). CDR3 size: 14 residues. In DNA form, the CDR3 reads TGTGCCAGCAGTTACGGGACAGGGGACCAGCCCCAGCATTTT. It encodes CASSYGTGDQPQHF.

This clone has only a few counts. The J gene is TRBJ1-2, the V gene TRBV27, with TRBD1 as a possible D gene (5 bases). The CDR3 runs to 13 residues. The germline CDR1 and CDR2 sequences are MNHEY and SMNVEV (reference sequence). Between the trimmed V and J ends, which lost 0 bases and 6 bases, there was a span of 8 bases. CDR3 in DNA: TGTGCCAGCAGTTTATCCAGGGCGCATGGCTACACCTTC. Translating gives CASSLSRAHGYTF.

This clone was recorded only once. CDR3 nucleotide sequence: TGTGCCAGCTCACCTCAGGGGGCCGGGAACACTGAAGCTTTCTTT. The encoded protein is CASSPQGAGNTEAFF. This chain joins TRBV18 and TRBJ1-1, with 8 bases identical to TRBD1. V lost 3 bases to trimming and J lost 1 base; unmatched junction nucleotides: 4. The CDR3 covers 15 residues. Looked up from germline, CDR1 is KGHSH and CDR2 is LQKENI.

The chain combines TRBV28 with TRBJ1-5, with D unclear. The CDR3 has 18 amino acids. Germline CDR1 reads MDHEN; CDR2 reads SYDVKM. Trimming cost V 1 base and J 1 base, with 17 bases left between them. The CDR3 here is CASSLFRLEQLSNQPQHF. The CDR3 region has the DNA TGTGCCAGCAGTTTATTCCGCCTCGAACAACTAAGCAATCAGCCCCAGCATTTT.

CDR3 nucleotide sequence: TGTGCCAGCAGCGCGGGGACTAGCGGGATTTACTATGAGCAGTTCTTC. Its protein is CASSAGTSGIYYEQFF. The V call is TRBV9, the J call TRBJ2-1; 13 nucleotides align to TRBD2. Germline V gene data show CDR1 as SGDLS and CDR2 as YYNGEE. This CDR3 region has 16 residues. V dropped 3 bases and J dropped 8; count of bases not matched to a gene: 8. The whole variable domain, filled in from reference TRBV9 and TRBJ2-1, reads DSGVTQTPKHLITATGQRVTLRCSPRSGDLSVYWYQQSLDQGLQFLIQYYNGEERAKGNILERFSAQQFPDLHSELNLSSLELGDSALYFCASSAGTSGIYYEQFFGPGTRLTVL.

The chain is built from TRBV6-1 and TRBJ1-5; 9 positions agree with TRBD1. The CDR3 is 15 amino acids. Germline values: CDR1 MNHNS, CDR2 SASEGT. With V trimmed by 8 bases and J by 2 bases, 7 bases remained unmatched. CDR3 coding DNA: TGTGCCAGCGTTCGAGACAGGGGGGGCAATCAGCCCCAGCATTTT. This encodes CASVRDRGGNQPQHF.

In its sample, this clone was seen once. CDR3 sequence reads: CASSLARLAGGQETQYF. The CDR3 nucleotides read TGTGCCAGCAGCTTAGCGCGTCTAGCGGGAGGCCAAGAGACCCAGTACTTC. The V and J genes are TRBV7-8 and TRBJ2-5; 11 bases agree with TRBD2. The length of the CDR3 is 17 residues. V shed 0 bases, J shed 1 base, and the junction held 4 bases outside the gene matches. CDR1 is SGHVS, CDR2 FQNEAQ, per germline.

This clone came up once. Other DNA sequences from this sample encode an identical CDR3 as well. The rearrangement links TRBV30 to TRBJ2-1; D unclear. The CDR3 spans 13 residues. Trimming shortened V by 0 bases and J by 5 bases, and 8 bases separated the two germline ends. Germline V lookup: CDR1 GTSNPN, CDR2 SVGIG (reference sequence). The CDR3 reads CAWSVGQNNEQFF. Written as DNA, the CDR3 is TGTGCCTGGAGTGTTGGGCAGAACAATGAGCAGTTCTTC.

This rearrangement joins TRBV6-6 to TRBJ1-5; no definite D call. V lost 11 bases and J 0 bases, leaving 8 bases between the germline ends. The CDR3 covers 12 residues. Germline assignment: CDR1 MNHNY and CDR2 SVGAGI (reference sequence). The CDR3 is CAGGYSNQPQHF. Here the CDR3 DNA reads TGTGCCGGCGGCTATAGCAATCAGCCCCAGCATTTT.

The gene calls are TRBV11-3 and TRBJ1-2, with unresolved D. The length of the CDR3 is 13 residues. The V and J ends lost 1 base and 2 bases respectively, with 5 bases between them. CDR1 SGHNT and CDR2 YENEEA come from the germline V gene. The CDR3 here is CASSLGGNYGYTF. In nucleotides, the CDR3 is TGTGCCAGCAGCTTAGGAGGGAACTATGGCTACACCTTC.

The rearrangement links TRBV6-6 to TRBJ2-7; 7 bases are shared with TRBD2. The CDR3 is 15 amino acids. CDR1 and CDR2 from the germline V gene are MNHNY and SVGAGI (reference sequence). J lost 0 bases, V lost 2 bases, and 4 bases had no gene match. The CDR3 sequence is CASSYRGESSYEQYF. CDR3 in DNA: TGTGCCAGCAGTTACCGGGGGGAAAGCTCCTACGAGCAGTACTTC.

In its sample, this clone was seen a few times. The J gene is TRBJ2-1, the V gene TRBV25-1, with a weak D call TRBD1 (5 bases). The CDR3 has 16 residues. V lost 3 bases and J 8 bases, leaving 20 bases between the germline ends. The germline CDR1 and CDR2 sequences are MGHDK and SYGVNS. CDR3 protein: CASSDTRVSGRDEQFF. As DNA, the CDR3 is TGTGCCAGCAGTGACACCAGGGTGTCAGGACGCGATGAGCAGTTCTTC.